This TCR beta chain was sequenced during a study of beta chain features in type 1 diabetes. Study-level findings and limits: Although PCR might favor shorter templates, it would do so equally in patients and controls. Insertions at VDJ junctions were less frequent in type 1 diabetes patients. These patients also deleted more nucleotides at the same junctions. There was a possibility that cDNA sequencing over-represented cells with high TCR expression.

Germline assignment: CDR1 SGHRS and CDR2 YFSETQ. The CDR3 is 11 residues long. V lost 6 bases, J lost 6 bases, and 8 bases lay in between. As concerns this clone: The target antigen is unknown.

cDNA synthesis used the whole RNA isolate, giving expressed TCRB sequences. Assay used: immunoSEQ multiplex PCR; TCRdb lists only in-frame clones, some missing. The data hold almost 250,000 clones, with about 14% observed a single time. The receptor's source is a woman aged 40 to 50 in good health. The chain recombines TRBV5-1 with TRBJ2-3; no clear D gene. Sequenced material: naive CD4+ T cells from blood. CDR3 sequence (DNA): TGCGCCAGCACCCTCGGGGATACGCAGTATTTT. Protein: CASTLGDTQYF.